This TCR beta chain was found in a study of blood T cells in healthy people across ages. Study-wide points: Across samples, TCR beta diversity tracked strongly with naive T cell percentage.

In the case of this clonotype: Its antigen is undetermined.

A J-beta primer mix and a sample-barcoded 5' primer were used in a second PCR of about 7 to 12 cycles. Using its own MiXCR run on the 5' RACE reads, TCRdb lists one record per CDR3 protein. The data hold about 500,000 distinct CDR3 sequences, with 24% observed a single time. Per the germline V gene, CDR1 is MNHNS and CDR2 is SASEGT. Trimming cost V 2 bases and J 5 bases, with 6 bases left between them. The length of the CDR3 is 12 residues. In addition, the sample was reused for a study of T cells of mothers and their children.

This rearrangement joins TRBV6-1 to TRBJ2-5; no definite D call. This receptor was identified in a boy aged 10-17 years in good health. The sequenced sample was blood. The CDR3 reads CASSEWIETQYF. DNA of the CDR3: TGTGCCAGCAGTGAATGGATCGAGACCCAGTACTTC.